This T cell receptor (beta chain) was captured by sequencing in a study of Ad26.COV2.S vaccination and SARS-CoV-2 variants. Overall study context: Ad26.COV2.S, an intramuscular injection, was given once or twice 56 days apart. General observations from the study: Possibly, TCR breadth and depth analyses underestimated total T cell responses.

Treatment: around 19 received Ad26.COV2.S at low or high dose, single or two shots; about 5 received placebo; per-sample allocation not given. Day 63 following the first vaccine or placebo injection was when the samples were taken. What was given as vaccine was an Ad26 vector encoding Wuhan-strain SARS-CoV-2 spike. This CDR3 region has 11 residues. With respect to this clone: The antigen remains unidentified. The germline gene is not matched at one end of the junction; a read error may be the cause.

TCRdb keeps only in-frame clones here, not all; method: immunoSEQ multiplex PCR. The table has over 250,000 clones, 70% to 90% seen once. This receptor was obtained from a person aged 18-65 years who received the Ad26.COV2.S COVID-19 vaccine or a placebo. The genes are TRBV23-1 and TRBJ1-1; a weak D match, TRBD1 (5 bases). TRBV23-1 is placed among ORFs of uncertain function. This material consisted of peripheral blood, taken in a trial of Ad26.COV2.S vaccine versus placebo. CDR3 DNA sequence: TGCGCCAGCAGTCAATCGGCTTGGGACGCGTTT. Translated, it gives CASSQSAWDAF.